This T cell receptor beta chain appears in the sequencing data of a study of shared clonotypes between healthy human individuals. Findings of the study overall: Sorted-subset sequencing was shown by rarefaction to be incomplete despite large depth. Generally, estimated richness proved larger in naive subsets than it did in memory subsets.

A word on this clone: Its antigen is as yet unknown.

Only in-frame clones appear in the TCRdb table, and some are missing; sequencing was by immunoSEQ multiplex PCR. Of about 2 million clones listed, about 95% were seen once; the top ten hold around 1.1%. CD8 cells classed as naive were CD45RO-negative and positively selected for CCR7, excluding terminally differentiated effector memory CD45RA+ cells. V was clipped by 2 bases and J by 2 bases, with 7 bases between them. This CDR3 is built from 14 residues. Germline values: CDR1 SGHDT, CDR2 YYEEEE. The sequence derives from a man younger than 30 in good health. Sequencing was carried out using naive CD8+ T cells sorted from blood. The chain combines TRBV5-6 with TRBJ2-2; no clear D. CDR3 coding DNA: TGTGCCAGCAGCTTAATGCCAAACACCGGGGAGCTGTTTTTT. Translation: CASSLMPNTGELFF.